This T cell receptor beta chain was recovered during a study of blood T cell repertoires in COVID-19. Whole-study context: Sites in the United States, Italy and Spain provided acute and convalescent COVID-19 samples.

Recruited during active infection, patients (from Seattle) were subsequently followed longitudinally. Authors' analysis steps: Quantification of nucleated cells was approximated via reference gene primer amplification. The method was immunoSEQ multiplex PCR; TCRdb's version includes in-frame clones alone and lacks a portion of them. For V, J and clone size, that table is used; D and trimming come from the DNA. Of 150,000 to 200,000 clones listed, under 85% are singletons. V shed 3 bases, J shed 2 bases, and the junction held 8 bases outside the gene matches. This CDR3 has 17 amino acids. CDR1 is MDHEN, CDR2 SYDVKM, per germline.

The V call is TRBV28, the J call TRBJ1-2; 11 bases map to TRBD1. This TCR was recovered from a woman aged 70-85 years with COVID-19, enrolled during active disease. Sample: peripheral blood. CDR3 in DNA: TGTGCCAGCAGTTTTCAGCGTCGGGACAGGGGGAACTATGGCTACACCTTC. Protein product: CASSFQRRDRGNYGYTF.